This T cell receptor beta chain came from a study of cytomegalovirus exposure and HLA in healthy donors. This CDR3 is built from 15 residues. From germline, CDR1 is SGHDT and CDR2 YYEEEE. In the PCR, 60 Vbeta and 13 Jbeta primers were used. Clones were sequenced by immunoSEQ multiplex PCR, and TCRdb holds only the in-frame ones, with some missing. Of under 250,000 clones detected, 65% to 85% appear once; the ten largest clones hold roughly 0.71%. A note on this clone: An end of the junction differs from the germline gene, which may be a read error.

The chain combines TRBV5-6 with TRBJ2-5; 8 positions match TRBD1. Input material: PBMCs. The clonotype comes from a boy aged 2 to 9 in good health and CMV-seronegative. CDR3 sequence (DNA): TGTGCCGGCAGCCCAGGACAGGGTATAGGAGAGACCCAGTACTTC. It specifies CAGSPGQGIGETQYF. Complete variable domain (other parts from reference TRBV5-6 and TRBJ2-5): DAGVTQSPTHLIKTRGQQVTLRCSPKSGHDTVSWYQQALGQGPQFIFQYYEEEERQRGNFPDRFSGHQFPNYSSELNVNALLLGDSALYLCAGSPGQGIGETQYFGPGTRLLVL.